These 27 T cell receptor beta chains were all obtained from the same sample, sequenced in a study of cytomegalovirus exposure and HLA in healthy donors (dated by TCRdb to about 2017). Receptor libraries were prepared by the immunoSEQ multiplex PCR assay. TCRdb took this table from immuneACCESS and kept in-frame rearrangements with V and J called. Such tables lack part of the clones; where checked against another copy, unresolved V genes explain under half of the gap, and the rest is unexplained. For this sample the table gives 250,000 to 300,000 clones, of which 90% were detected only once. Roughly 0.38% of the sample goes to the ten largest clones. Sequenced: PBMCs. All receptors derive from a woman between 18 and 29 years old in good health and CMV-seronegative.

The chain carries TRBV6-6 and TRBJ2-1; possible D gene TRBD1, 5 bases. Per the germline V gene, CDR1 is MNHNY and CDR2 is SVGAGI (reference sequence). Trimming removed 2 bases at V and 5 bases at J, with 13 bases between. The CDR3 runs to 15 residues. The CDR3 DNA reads TGTGCCAGCAGTTACAAGGGGCAAATGGACAATGAGCAGTTCTTC. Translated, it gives CASSYKGQMDNEQFF.

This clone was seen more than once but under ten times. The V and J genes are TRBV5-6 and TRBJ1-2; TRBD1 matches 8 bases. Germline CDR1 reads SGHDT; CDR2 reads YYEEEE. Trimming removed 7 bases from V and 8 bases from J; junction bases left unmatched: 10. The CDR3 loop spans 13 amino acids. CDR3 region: CASSLGQASGYTF. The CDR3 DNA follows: TGTGCCAGCTCGCTGGGACAGGCTTCGGGCTACACCTTC. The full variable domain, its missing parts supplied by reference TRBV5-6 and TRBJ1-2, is DAGVTQSPTHLIKTRGQQVTLRCSPKSGHDTVSWYQQALGQGPQFIFQYYEEEERQRGNFPDRFSGHQFPNYSSELNVNALLLGDSALYLCASSLGQASGYTFGSGTRLTVV.

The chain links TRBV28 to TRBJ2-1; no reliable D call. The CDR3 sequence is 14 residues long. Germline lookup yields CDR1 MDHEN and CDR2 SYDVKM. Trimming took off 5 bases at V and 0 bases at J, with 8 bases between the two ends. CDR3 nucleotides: TGTGCCAGCAGTCCCCTGAGCTCCTACAATGAGCAGTTCTTC. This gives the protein CASSPLSSYNEQFF.

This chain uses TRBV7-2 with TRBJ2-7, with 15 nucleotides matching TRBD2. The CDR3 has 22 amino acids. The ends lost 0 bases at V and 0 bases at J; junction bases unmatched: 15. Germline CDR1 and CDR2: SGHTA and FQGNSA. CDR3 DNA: TGTGCCAGCAGCTTAGCCCCGGGACTAGCGGGGGGCAGTCCCCAAAACTCCTACGAGCAGTACGTC. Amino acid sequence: CASSLAPGLAGGSPQNSYEQYV.

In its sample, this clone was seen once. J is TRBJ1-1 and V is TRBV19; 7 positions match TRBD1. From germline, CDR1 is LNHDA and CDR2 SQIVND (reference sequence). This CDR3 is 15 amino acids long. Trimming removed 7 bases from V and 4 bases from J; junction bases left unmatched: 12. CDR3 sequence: CASKTGVALGTEAFF. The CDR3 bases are TGTGCCAGTAAAACAGGGGTTGCGCTGGGCACTGAAGCTTTCTTT.

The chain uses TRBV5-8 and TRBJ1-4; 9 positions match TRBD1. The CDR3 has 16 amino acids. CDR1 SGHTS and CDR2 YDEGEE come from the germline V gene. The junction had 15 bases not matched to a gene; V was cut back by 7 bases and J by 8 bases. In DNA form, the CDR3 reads TGTGCCAGCTTCCCGACCCTGGGGACAGGGAAAGAAAAACTGTTTTTT. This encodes CASFPTLGTGKEKLFF.

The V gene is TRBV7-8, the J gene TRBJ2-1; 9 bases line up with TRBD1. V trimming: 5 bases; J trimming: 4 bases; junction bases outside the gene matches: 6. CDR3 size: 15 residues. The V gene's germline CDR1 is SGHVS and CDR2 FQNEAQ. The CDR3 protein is CASSDRDRVYNEQFF. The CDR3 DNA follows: TGTGCCAGCAGCGACCGGGACAGGGTATACAATGAGCAGTTCTTC.

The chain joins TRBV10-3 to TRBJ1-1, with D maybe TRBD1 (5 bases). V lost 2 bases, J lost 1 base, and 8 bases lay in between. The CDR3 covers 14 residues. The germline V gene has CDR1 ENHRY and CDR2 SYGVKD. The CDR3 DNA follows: TGTGCCATCAGTGAGATAACAGGGAACACTGAAGCTTTCTTT. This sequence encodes CAISEITGNTEAFF.

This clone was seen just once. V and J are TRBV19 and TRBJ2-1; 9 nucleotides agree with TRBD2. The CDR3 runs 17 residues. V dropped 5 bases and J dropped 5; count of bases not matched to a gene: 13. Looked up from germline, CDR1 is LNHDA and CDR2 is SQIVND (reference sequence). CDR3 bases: TGTGCCAGTAGTCCCCGGGGGCGAGCGGGGGGAAACAATGAGCAGTTCTTC. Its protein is CASSPRGRAGGNNEQFF.

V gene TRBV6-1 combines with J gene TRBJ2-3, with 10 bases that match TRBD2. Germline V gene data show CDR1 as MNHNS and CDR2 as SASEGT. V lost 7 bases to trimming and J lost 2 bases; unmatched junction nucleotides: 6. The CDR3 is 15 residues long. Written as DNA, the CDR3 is TGTGCCAGCACGCCAGCGGGGGGGACCACAGATACGCAGTATTTT. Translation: CASTPAGGTTDTQYF.

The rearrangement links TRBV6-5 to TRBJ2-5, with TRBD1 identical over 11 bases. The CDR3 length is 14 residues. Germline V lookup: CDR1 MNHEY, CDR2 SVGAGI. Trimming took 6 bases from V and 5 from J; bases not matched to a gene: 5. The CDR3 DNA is TGTGCCAGCAGCCCCGGGACAGGGGGGGAGACCCAGTACTTC. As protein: CASSPGTGGETQYF.

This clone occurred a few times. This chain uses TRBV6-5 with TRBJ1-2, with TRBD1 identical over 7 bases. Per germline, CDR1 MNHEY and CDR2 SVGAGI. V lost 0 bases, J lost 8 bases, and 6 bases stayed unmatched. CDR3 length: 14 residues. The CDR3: CASSYSEGAGGYTF. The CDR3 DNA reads TGTGCCAGCAGTTACTCAGAGGGGGCAGGCGGCTACACCTTC.

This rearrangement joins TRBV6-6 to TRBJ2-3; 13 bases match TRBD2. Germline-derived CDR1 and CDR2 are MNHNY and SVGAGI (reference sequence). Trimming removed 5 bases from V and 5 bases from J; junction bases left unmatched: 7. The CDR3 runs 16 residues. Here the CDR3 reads CASSKTSGGAQDTQYF. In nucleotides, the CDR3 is TGTGCCAGCAGTAAAACTAGCGGGGGGGCCCAAGATACGCAGTATTTT.

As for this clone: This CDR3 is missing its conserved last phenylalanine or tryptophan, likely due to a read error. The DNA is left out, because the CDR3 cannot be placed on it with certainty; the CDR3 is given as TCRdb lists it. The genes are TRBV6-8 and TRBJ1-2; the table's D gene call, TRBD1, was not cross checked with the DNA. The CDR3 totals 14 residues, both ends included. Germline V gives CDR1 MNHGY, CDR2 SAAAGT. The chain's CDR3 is CASSYKKDSAVTLE.

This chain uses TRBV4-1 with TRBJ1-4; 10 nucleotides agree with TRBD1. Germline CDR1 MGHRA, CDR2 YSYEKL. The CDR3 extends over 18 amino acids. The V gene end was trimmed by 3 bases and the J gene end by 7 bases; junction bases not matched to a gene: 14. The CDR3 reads CASSQTGTGASGIEKLFF. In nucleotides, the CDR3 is TGCGCCAGCAGCCAGACCGGGACAGGGGCCTCAGGGATTGAAAAACTGTTTTTT.

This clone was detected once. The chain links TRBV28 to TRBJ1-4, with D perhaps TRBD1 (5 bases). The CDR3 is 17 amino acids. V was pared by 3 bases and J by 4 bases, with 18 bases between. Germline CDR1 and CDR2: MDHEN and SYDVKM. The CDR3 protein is CASSFPVGDWDNEKLFF. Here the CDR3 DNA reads TGTGCCAGCAGTTTTCCAGTAGGGGACTGGGATAATGAAAAACTGTTTTTT.

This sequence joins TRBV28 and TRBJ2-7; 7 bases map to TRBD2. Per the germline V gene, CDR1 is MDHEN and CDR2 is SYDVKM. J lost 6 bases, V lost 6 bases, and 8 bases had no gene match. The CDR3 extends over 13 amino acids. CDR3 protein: CASSTPGRGEQYV. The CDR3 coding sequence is TGTGCCAGCAGCACCCCGGGGAGGGGCGAGCAGTACGTC.

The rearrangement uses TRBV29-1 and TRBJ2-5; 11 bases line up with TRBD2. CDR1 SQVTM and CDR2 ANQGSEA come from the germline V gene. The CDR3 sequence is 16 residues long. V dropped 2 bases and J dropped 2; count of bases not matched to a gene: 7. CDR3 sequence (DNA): TGCAGCGTTGAATACCCTAGCGGGGGGCCTCAAGAGACCCAGTACTTC. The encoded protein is CSVEYPSGGPQETQYF.

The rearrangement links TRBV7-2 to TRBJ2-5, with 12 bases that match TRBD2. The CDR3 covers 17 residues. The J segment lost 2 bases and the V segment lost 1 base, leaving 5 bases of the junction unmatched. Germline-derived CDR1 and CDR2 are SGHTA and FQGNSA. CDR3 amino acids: CASSLGLAGGYQETQYF. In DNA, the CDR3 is TGTGCCAGCAGCTTAGGGCTAGCGGGGGGGTATCAAGAGACCCAGTACTTC.

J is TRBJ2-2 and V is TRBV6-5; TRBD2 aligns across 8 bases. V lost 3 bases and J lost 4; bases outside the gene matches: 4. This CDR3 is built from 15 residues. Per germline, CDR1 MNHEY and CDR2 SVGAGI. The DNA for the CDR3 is TGTGCCAGCAGTTATAGGCTAGCGGGCACCGGGGAGCTGTTTTTT. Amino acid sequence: CASSYRLAGTGELFF.

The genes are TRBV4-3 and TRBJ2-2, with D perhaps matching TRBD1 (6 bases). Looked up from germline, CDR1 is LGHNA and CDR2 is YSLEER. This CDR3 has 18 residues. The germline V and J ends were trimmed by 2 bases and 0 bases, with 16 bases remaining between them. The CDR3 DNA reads TGCGCCAGCAGCCAAAGCCCCCCCGGGACAACGAACACCGGGGAGCTGTTTTTT. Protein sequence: CASSQSPPGTTNTGELFF.

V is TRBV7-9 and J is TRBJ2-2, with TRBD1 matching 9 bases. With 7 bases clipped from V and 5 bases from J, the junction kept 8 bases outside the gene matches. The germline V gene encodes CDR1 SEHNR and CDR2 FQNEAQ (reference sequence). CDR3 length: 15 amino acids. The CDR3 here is CASNQDRGRTGELFF. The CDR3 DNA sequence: TGTGCCAGCAACCAGGACAGGGGTAGGACCGGGGAGCTGTTTTTT.

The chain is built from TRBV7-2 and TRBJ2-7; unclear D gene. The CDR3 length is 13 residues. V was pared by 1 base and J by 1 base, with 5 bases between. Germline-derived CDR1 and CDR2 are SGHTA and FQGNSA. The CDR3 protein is CASSLGLSYEQYF. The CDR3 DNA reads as TGTGCCAGCAGCTTAGGACTGTCCTACGAGCAGTACTTC.

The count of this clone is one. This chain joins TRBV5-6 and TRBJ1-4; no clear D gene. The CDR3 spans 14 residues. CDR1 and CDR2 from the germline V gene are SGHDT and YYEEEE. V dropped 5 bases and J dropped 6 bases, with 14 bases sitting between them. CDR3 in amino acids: CASRSQARYEKLFF. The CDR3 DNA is TGTGCCAGCAGGAGTCAGGCCCGCTATGAAAAACTGTTTTTT. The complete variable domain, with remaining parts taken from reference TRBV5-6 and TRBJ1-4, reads DAGVTQSPTHLIKTRGQQVTLRCSPKSGHDTVSWYQQALGQGPQFIFQYYEEEERQRGNFPDRFSGHQFPNYSSELNVNALLLGDSALYLCASRSQARYEKLFFGSGTQLSVL.

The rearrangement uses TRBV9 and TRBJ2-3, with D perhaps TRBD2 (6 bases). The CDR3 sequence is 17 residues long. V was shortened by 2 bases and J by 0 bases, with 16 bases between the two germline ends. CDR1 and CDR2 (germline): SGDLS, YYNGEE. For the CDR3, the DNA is TGTGCCAGCAGCGTGAATATCAGGGACTCTAGCACAGATACGCAGTATTTT. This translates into CASSVNIRDSSTDTQYF.

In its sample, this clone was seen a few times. The CDR3 sequence: CASSSGQGYYGYTF. The CDR3 bases are TGTGCCAGCTCATCCGGACAGGGGTACTATGGCTACACCTTC. The V call is TRBV18, the J call TRBJ1-2; 9 bases are a match to TRBD1. The CDR3 length is 14 residues. Germline V gene sequence: CDR1 KGHSH, CDR2 LQKENI. The ends lost 5 bases at V and 3 bases at J; junction bases unmatched: 4.

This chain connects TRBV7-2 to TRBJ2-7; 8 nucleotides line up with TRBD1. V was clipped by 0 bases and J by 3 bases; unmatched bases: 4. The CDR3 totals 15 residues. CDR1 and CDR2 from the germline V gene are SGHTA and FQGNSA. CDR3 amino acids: CASSLAYTGGYEQYF. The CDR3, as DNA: TGTGCCAGCAGCTTAGCTTACACAGGGGGCTACGAGCAGTACTTC.